This is a list of T cell receptor beta chains from one sample in a study of blood T cell repertoires in COVID-19. Some clones are missing from TCRdb's copy, which holds only in-frame ones; the method was immunoSEQ multiplex PCR. The sample has about 280,000 clones, around nine tenths seen once. Sequencing was done on a sample of peripheral blood. The receptors here all came from a woman in her 30s with COVID-19, enrolled during active disease. Each CDR3 is given with its conserved first and last residue.

J gene,V gene,CDR3 protein
TRBJ2-2,TRBV6-6,CASSQGRDTGELFF
TRBJ2-1,TRBV9,CASSDLLSNEQFF
TRBJ1-2,TRBV4-1,CASSQDRGRGYTF
TRBJ1-1,TRBV29-1,CSGKQGVNTEAFF
TRBJ2-2,TRBV11-3,CASSFGPGRRGDTGELFF
TRBJ1-1,TRBV4-1,CASSQTQGDTEAFF
TRBJ2-1,TRBV27,CASSSQGSRHNEQFF
TRBJ1-4,TRBV28,CAITDRGHSNEKLFF
TRBJ1-1,TRBV5-1,CASSEEVNTEAFF
TRBJ2-1,TRBV5-1,CASSWLAGDVNEQFF
TRBJ2-5,TRBV2,CASSDQRQPGTQYF
TRBJ1-2,TRBV4-3,CASSPARFYDYGYTF
TRBJ2-7,TRBV27,CASNLEAGGEQYF
TRBJ1-1,TRBV3-1/TRBV3-2,CASSMGTVPEF
TRBJ1-5,TRBV28,CASSLRLDSGQGRQPQHF
TRBJ2-2,TRBV9,CASSVAGRPGGELFF
TRBJ2-2,TRBV4-1,CASSQDWLAGGTGELFF
TRBJ2-7,TRBV29-1,CSVSIAGAYEQYF
TRBJ2-1,TRBV4-2,CASSLPSGGLREQFF
TRBJ2-5,TRBV6-5,CASRAGSGGGETQYF
TRBJ2-7,TRBV28,CASSLRGGGSYEQYF
TRBJ2-3,TRBV10-1,CASSETYGTSSTDTQYF
TRBJ2-7,TRBV28,CASSLMAGGPVYEQYF
TRBJ2-2,TRBV18,CASSRGLAGDTGELFF
TRBJ2-2,TRBV27,CASSGTSGRFVGELFF
TRBJ2-7,TRBV29-1,CSARLAGSYEQYF
TRBJ2-7,TRBV7-8,CASSLAGYQKGGPEQYF
TRBJ1-1,TRBV15,CATSRRSPRGTEAFF
TRBJ1-5,TRBV15,CATSRDRGWEPQHF
TRBJ1-1,TRBV5-1,CASNEGNTEAFF
TRBJ2-2,TRBV9,CASSGYRGLFF
TRBJ2-5,TRBV24-1,CATSDPTLGGETQYF
TRBJ2-3,TRBV7-3,CASSLYSSGRIDTQYF
TRBJ2-5,TRBV5-4,CASSLQGYQETQYF